Shown below are 20 T cell receptor beta chains from a single sample sequenced in a study of OX40 agonist ivuxolimab in advanced cancers. Some clones are missing from TCRdb's copy, which holds only in-frame ones; the method was immunoSEQ multiplex PCR. This sample has 74,000 or so clones, with roughly 84% found just once. Sample: CD4+ or CD8+ T cells sorted from blood, taken in a trial of the OX40 agonist ivuxolimab. The receptors come from an adult with an advanced solid tumor such as melanoma, head and neck, liver or kidney cancer.

This clone occurred once. This rearrangement joins TRBV28 to TRBJ1-2, with D perhaps TRBD1 (5 bases). With 6 bases removed from V and 4 bases from J, the gap between germline ends came to 12 bases. Germline lookup yields CDR1 MDHEN and CDR2 SYDVKM. This CDR3 has 13 residues. CDR3 sequence reads: CASRSGRLYGYTF. Here the CDR3 DNA reads TGTGCCAGCAGATCGGGACGCCTCTATGGCTACACCTTC.

This rearrangement joins TRBV23-1 to TRBJ1-2, with 11 bases aligning to TRBD1. TRBV23-1 falls under the ORF class, with uncertain function. This CDR3 region has 14 residues. The V segment lost 4 bases and the J segment 8 bases; nucleotides outside the gene matches: 6. CDR3 in amino acids: CASSPRDRGIGYTF. CDR3 nucleotide sequence: TGCGCCAGCAGTCCCAGGGACAGGGGGATCGGCTACACCTTC.

The V call is TRBV28, the J call TRBJ2-5; tentatively, D is TRBD1 or TRBD2 (5 bases each). The CDR3 spans 13 residues. With 2 bases removed from V and 4 bases from J, the gap between germline ends came to 8 bases. Germline assignment: CDR1 MDHEN and CDR2 SYDVKM. CDR3 in amino acids: CASSLAGRETQYF. The CDR3 bases are TGTGCCAGCAGTTTAGCAGGGAGAGAGACCCAGTACTTC. The whole variable domain, filled in from reference TRBV28 and TRBJ2-5, reads DVKVTQSSRYLVKRTGEKVFLECVQDMDHENMFWYRQDPGLGLRLIYFSYDVKMKEKGDIPEGYSVSREKKERFSLILESASTNQTSMYLCASSLAGRETQYFGPGTRLLVL.

The chain uses TRBV25-1 and TRBJ2-7; D might be TRBD1 or TRBD2, each matching 5 bases. V lost 1 base to trimming and J lost 2 bases, with 9 bases between them. Per germline, CDR1 MGHDK and CDR2 SYGVNS. The CDR3 extends over 14 amino acids. CDR3 protein: CASSELPGPYEQYF. CDR3 sequence (DNA): TGTGCCAGCAGTGAATTACCGGGGCCCTACGAGCAGTACTTC.

This chain uses TRBV10-2 with TRBJ2-2; TRBD1 matches at 7 bases. This CDR3 has 13 amino acids. After removal of 4 bases from V and 5 bases from J, the junction contained 1 base not matched to a gene. Germline CDR1 reads WSHSY; CDR2 reads SAAADI. CDR3 sequence reads: CASSVQGTGELFF. The CDR3 DNA follows: TGCGCCAGCAGTGTACAGGGGACCGGGGAGCTGTTTTTT.

This clone was observed once. The V call is TRBV6-5, the J call TRBJ2-5; D perhaps matches TRBD2 (5 bases). Trimming cost V 6 bases and J 2 bases, with 13 bases left between them. This CDR3 region has 14 residues. Per germline, CDR1 MNHEY and CDR2 SVGAGI. CDR3 DNA: TGTGCCAGCAGCCCCACTAGAAAGCAAGAGACCCAGTACTTC. It codes for CASSPTRKQETQYF.

This clone came up a few times. The CDR3 reads CASSLLAGGPEQYF. The CDR3 DNA sequence: TGTGCCAGCTCACTACTAGCGGGGGGGCCAGAGCAGTACTTC. The rearrangement uses TRBV18 and TRBJ2-7; the match to TRBD2 covers 13 bases. Looked up from germline, CDR1 is KGHSH and CDR2 is LQKENI. The CDR3 sequence is 14 residues long. Trimming took 4 bases from V and 7 from J; bases not matched to a gene: 4.

As to this clone: The sample holds other DNA sequences that translate to the same CDR3. The V gene is TRBV7-9, the J gene TRBJ2-5; a possible D gene is TRBD2 (6 bases). CDR1 and CDR2 from the germline V gene are SEHNR and FQNEAQ (reference sequence). The CDR3 extends over 12 amino acids. V dropped 5 bases and J dropped 5 bases, with 9 bases sitting between them. CDR3 amino acids: CASSQEGETQYF. CDR3 nucleotide sequence: TGTGCCAGCAGCCAGGAGGGGGAGACCCAGTACTTC.

The chain is built from TRBV30 and TRBJ2-5; tentative D call: TRBD2 (6 bases). Trimming removed 3 bases from V and 4 bases from J, with 18 bases in between. Germline V gives CDR1 GTSNPN, CDR2 SVGIG (reference sequence). The CDR3 extends over 15 amino acids. The DNA of the CDR3 is TGTGCCTGGAGGCGAGGAACGGGGGTCGGAGAGACCCAGTACTTC. The encoded protein is CAWRRGTGVGETQYF. Combining the CDR3 with reference TRBV30 and TRBJ2-5 gives the whole variable domain SQTIHQWPATLVQPVGSPLSLECTVEGTSNPNLYWYRQAAGRGLQLLFYSVGIGQISSEVPQNLSASRPQDRQFILSSKKLLLSDSGFYLCAWRRGTGVGETQYFGPGTRLLVL.

The rearrangement links TRBV27 to TRBJ2-5; unclear D gene. This CDR3 is 13 amino acids long. V shed 0 bases and J shed 1 base, with 3 bases lying between them. Germline CDR1 and CDR2: MNHEY and SMNVEV (reference sequence). The CDR3: CASSLSTQETQYF. CDR3 sequence (DNA): TGTGCCAGCAGTTTATCGACCCAAGAGACCCAGTACTTC.

The V gene is TRBV6-5, the J gene TRBJ1-2; 11 bases fit TRBD1. CDR3 size: 15 residues. Per germline, CDR1 MNHEY and CDR2 SVGAGI. J gave up 7 bases and V 5 bases, and 9 bases lay outside the gene matches. CDR3 in amino acids: CASSPSRTGGSGYTF. The CDR3 nucleotides read TGTGCCAGCAGTCCGAGCCGGACAGGGGGCTCTGGCTACACCTTC.

DNA for the CDR3: TGTGCCAGCAGTTACAATCCCGGACAGGGCCAGCCCCAGCATTTT. This gives the protein CASSYNPGQGQPQHF. The chain joins TRBV6-6 to TRBJ1-5, with 8 bases lining up with TRBD1. From germline, CDR1 is MNHNY and CDR2 SVGAGI (reference sequence). The CDR3 has 15 residues. The J segment lost 7 bases and the V segment lost 2 bases, leaving 7 bases of the junction unmatched.

The J gene is TRBJ1-4, the V gene TRBV28; 7 nucleotides match TRBD1. The CDR3 covers 14 residues. Germline-derived CDR1 and CDR2 are MDHEN and SYDVKM. V was clipped by 6 bases and J by 4 bases; unmatched bases: 5. CDR3 residues: CASRGRQGNEKLFF. DNA for the CDR3: TGTGCCAGCAGAGGGAGACAGGGTAATGAAAAACTGTTTTTT. The complete variable domain, with remaining parts taken from reference TRBV28 and TRBJ1-4, reads DVKVTQSSRYLVKRTGEKVFLECVQDMDHENMFWYRQDPGLGLRLIYFSYDVKMKEKGDIPEGYSVSREKKERFSLILESASTNQTSMYLCASRGRQGNEKLFFGSGTQLSVL.

This rearrangement joins TRBV11-2 to TRBJ2-2; D remains unclear. CDR3 size: 15 residues. Germline values: CDR1 SGHAT, CDR2 FQNNGV. V was clipped by 5 bases and J by 0 bases, with 10 bases between them. The CDR3 region is CASSRRTANTGELFF. As DNA, the CDR3 is TGTGCCAGCAGCCGACGGACCGCGAACACCGGGGAGCTGTTTTTT.

The rearrangement links TRBV4-1 to TRBJ2-1, with D possibly being TRBD1 or TRBD2 (5 bases each). The CDR3 is 16 amino acids. Trimming took off 0 bases at V and 4 bases at J, with 13 bases between the two ends. CDR1 and CDR2 from the germline V gene are MGHRA and YSYEKL. The CDR3 nucleotides read TGCGCCAGCAGCCAAGATGGGGGTATTTCGTACAATGAGCAGTTCTTC. Its translation is CASSQDGGISYNEQFF.

V gene TRBV2 combines with J gene TRBJ1-1; tentatively, D is TRBD1 (5 bases). This CDR3 is built from 13 residues. The V gene lost 8 bases and the J gene lost 8 bases, with 18 bases spanning the gap. Germline CDR1 SNHLY, CDR2 FYNNEI. Written as DNA, the CDR3 is TGTGCCAGCGGCCTCGTAAGGGGAGGAGAAGCTTTCTTT. This gives the protein CASGLVRGGEAFF.

The J gene is TRBJ1-5, the V gene TRBV6-5; TRBD1 might be the D (6 bases). CDR3 length: 13 residues. Germline V CDR1 and CDR2: MNHEY, SVGAGI. V shed 4 bases and J shed 7 bases, with 11 bases lying between them. The DNA of the CDR3 is TGTGCCAGCAGTTGGTCGAGGGGGCAGCCCCAGCATTTT. Residues: CASSWSRGQPQHF.

The chain uses TRBV2 and TRBJ1-1; weak D call: TRBD1 (6 bases). Trimming left V 7 bases short and J 4 bases short, with 19 bases between. Germline V CDR1 and CDR2: SNHLY, FYNNEI. This CDR3 spans 15 amino acids. CDR3 in amino acids: CASTRGGTGGTEAFF. The CDR3 nucleotides read TGTGCCAGCACTCGGGGGGGCACCGGGGGCACTGAAGCTTTCTTT.

In DNA, the CDR3 is TGTGCCAGCAGTGAAGCAGAGCCCCCAGAGCAGTTCTTC. This encodes CASSEAEPPEQFF. The chain uses TRBV2 and TRBJ2-1, with D unresolved. CDR3 length: 13 residues. Trimming shortened V by 0 bases and J by 10 bases, and 10 bases separated the two germline ends. Per the germline V gene, CDR1 is SNHLY and CDR2 is FYNNEI.

Concerning this clone: The same CDR3 is also encoded by other DNA sequences in this sample. The CDR3 is CASSPGQGVGQPQHF. Here the CDR3 DNA reads TGTGCCAGCAGTCCGGGACAGGGAGTGGGACAGCCCCAGCATTTT. The chain couples TRBV6-5 to TRBJ1-5, with TRBD1 matching 9 bases. The CDR3 is 15 amino acids. The V and J ends lost 5 bases and 7 bases, in that order; junction bases with no gene match: 9. Germline values: CDR1 MNHEY, CDR2 SVGAGI.